The 28 T cell receptor beta chains reported below all come from one sample, sequenced in a study of blood T cell repertoires in COVID-19. The table came from immunoSEQ multiplex PCR; TCRdb's copy has only in-frame clones and leaves some out. The profile shows roughly 250,000 clones, around four fifths of them singletons. The sample taken for sequencing was peripheral blood. These receptors were obtained from a middle-aged woman with active or convalescent COVID-19.

This clone was counted ten times or more. The chain couples TRBV18 to TRBJ2-1, with D perhaps matching TRBD2 (6 bases). This CDR3 has 17 amino acids. V lost 0 bases, J lost 6 bases, and 18 bases lay in between. CDR1 is KGHSH and CDR2 is LQKENI in the germline V gene. CDR3 coding DNA: TGTGCCAGCTCACCACCGGCGGCGGGAAGATCCGGCAATGAGCAGTTCTTC. Protein: CASSPPAAGRSGNEQFF.

The chain uses TRBV3-1 (or the pseudogene TRBV3-2) and TRBJ1-1; D may be TRBD1 (6 bases). The CDR3 loop spans 16 amino acids. The V gene lost 5 bases and the J gene lost 4 bases, with 20 bases spanning the gap. From germline, CDR1 is LGHDT and CDR2 YNNKEL (reference sequence). The CDR3 loop is CASSTGVNRVGTEAFF. CDR3 DNA: TGTGCCAGCAGCACAGGCGTGAACAGGGTGGGCACTGAAGCTTTCTTT.

This chain links TRBV18 with TRBJ1-3; 9 bases are a match to TRBD1. The J segment lost 4 bases and the V segment lost 0 bases, leaving 7 bases of the junction unmatched. The CDR3 covers 17 residues. The germline gives CDR1 KGHSH, CDR2 LQKENI. The CDR3 here is CASSPPGTGGLGNTIYF. The CDR3 coding sequence is TGTGCCAGCTCACCACCGGGTACAGGGGGCCTGGGAAACACCATATATTTT.

The rearrangement uses TRBV27 and TRBJ1-1; D not certain. CDR1 is MNHEY and CDR2 is SMNVEV in the germline V gene (reference sequence). The CDR3 has 12 residues. Between the trimmed V and J ends, which lost 3 bases and 6 bases, there was a span of 8 bases. The CDR3 is CASSLGGPEAFF. The CDR3 DNA sequence: TGTGCCAGCAGTTTGGGCGGGCCTGAAGCTTTCTTT.

The chain has TRBV24-1 and TRBJ2-5; 10 bases match TRBD2. From germline, CDR1 is KGHDR and CDR2 SFDVKD. The CDR3 is 16 residues long. Losses at the gene ends were 7 bases for V and 5 bases for J; bases not matched to a gene: 12. CDR3 loop: CATSEFIAGGGETQYF. CDR3 sequence (DNA): TGTGCCACCAGCGAATTTATAGCGGGGGGCGGGGAGACCCAGTACTTC.

The V and J genes are TRBV28 and TRBJ2-5; D is unclear. Germline CDR1 is MDHEN and CDR2 is SYDVKM. The CDR3 runs to 11 residues. V lost 4 bases and J 5 bases, leaving 5 bases between the germline ends. This CDR3 is CASSSRETQYF. CDR3 coding DNA: TGTGCCAGCAGTTCGAGGGAGACCCAGTACTTC.

The V gene is TRBV12-3 or TRBV12-4, the J gene TRBJ1-2, with D maybe TRBD1 (6 bases). The V end was cut by 4 bases, the J end by 6 bases, with 12 bases between. The CDR3 consists of 13 residues. The CDR3 sequence is CASSSGARNGYTF. CDR3 nucleotide sequence: TGTGCCAGCAGTTCAGGGGCGCGGAATGGCTACACCTTC.

V is TRBV6-5 and J is TRBJ2-7; 8 positions agree with TRBD1. Germline CDR1 MNHEY, CDR2 SVGAGI. CDR3 length: 15 amino acids. The junction had 13 bases not matched to a gene; V was cut back by 8 bases and J by 4 bases. DNA for the CDR3: TGTGCCAGCCGCCCGATTTTGGGACAGGCTTACGAGCAGTACTTC. Amino acid sequence: CASRPILGQAYEQYF.

The count of this clone is one. This rearrangement joins TRBV9 to TRBJ1-1; D is unclear. This CDR3 spans 9 amino acids. CDR1 is SGDLS, CDR2 YYNGEE, per germline. Trimming pared 2 bases from V and 10 bases from J, leaving 3 bases between. The CDR3 sequence is CASSVRAFF. The CDR3 DNA follows: TGTGCCAGCAGCGTTAGAGCTTTCTTT.

This clone has a handful of counts. The chain employs TRBV4-1 and TRBJ1-6, with TRBD1 as a possible D gene (5 bases). The germline V gene has CDR1 MGHRA and CDR2 YSYEKL. The CDR3 loop spans 16 amino acids. V was trimmed by 0 bases and J by 8 bases, leaving 14 bases between them. CDR3 nucleotide sequence: TGCGCCAGCAGCCAAGATGGGGGGGGACTGGATTCACCCCTCCACTTT. Translated, it gives CASSQDGGGLDSPLHF.

This clone was observed a single time. CDR3 coding DNA: TGTGCCAGCAGCCAAAGACTAAGGACAGCCTATGGCTACACCTTC. Protein: CASSQRLRTAYGYTF. V usage is TRBV3-1 (or the pseudogene TRBV3-2) and J usage is TRBJ1-2, with D tentatively TRBD1 (6 bases). There are 15 residues in the CDR3. Trimming shortened V by 2 bases and J by 4 bases, and 14 bases separated the two germline ends. CDR1 and CDR2 (germline): LGHDT, YNNKEL (reference sequence).

The chain combines TRBV28 with TRBJ2-3; a weak D match, TRBD1 (5 bases). Trimming removed 8 bases from V and 4 bases from J, with 10 bases in between. CDR3 length equals 12 residues. Germline V CDR1 and CDR2: MDHEN, SYDVKM. Here the CDR3 DNA reads TGTGCCAGCCTGGGGCCCCCAGATACGCAGTATTTT. Protein sequence: CASLGPPDTQYF.

This chain uses TRBV10-2 with TRBJ1-2, with no clear D. Germline CDR1 WSHSY, CDR2 SAAADI. V was trimmed by 6 bases and J by 2 bases, leaving 13 bases between them. This CDR3 contains 14 residues. In DNA form, the CDR3 reads TGCGCCAGCAGCTGGGGAGCAGACAACTATGGCTACACCTTC. This encodes CASSWGADNYGYTF.

The V and J genes are TRBV6-1 and TRBJ2-1; a weak D match, TRBD2 (7 bases). V shed 3 bases and J shed 6 bases, with 15 bases lying between them. The CDR3 runs to 15 residues. Germline-derived CDR1 and CDR2 are MNHNS and SASEGT. The CDR3: CASSEEGGALNEQFF. The CDR3 DNA sequence: TGTGCCAGCAGTGAGGAGGGGGGGGCTCTCAATGAGCAGTTCTTC.

V usage is TRBV24-1 and J usage is TRBJ2-3, with D possibly matching TRBD2 (6 bases). The CDR3 runs 14 residues. CDR1 and CDR2 from the germline V gene are KGHDR and SFDVKD. Between the trimmed V and J ends, which lost 9 bases and 0 bases, there was a span of 12 bases. The CDR3 region has the DNA TGTGCCACCTCTCCGGGACTGAGCACAGATACGCAGTATTTT. Translated, it gives CATSPGLSTDTQYF.

The CDR3 sequence is CASSRTGVGTEAFF. CDR3 bases: TGCGCCAGCAGCCGGACAGGGGTCGGCACTGAAGCTTTCTTT. The chain recombines TRBV5-1 with TRBJ1-1; 9 nucleotides align to TRBD1. Germline CDR1 is SGHRS and CDR2 is YFSETQ. CDR3 length: 14 amino acids. The ends lost 4 bases at V and 4 bases at J; junction bases unmatched: 5.

The V gene is TRBV6-5, the J gene TRBJ1-2, with 8 bases aligning to TRBD1. Germline V gives CDR1 MNHEY, CDR2 SVGAGI. This CDR3 has 16 residues. V lost 0 bases and J lost 0; bases outside the gene matches: 3. The CDR3 DNA is TGTGCCAGCAGTTACTCGATCAGGGGGCCTAACTATGGCTACACCTTC. It encodes CASSYSIRGPNYGYTF.

This clone showed up just a few times. The rearrangement uses TRBV5-6 and TRBJ1-2; D gene uncertain. V was shortened by 2 bases and J by 2 bases, with 7 bases between the two germline ends. This CDR3 contains 13 residues. Germline V gives CDR1 SGHDT, CDR2 YYEEEE. CDR3 region: CASSFQLNYGYTF. The CDR3 DNA reads TGTGCCAGCAGCTTTCAGTTAAACTATGGCTACACCTTC. The full variable domain, in which reference TRBV5-6 and TRBJ1-2 provide the parts outside the CDR3, is DAGVTQSPTHLIKTRGQQVTLRCSPKSGHDTVSWYQQALGQGPQFIFQYYEEEERQRGNFPDRFSGHQFPNYSSELNVNALLLGDSALYLCASSFQLNYGYTFGSGTRLTVV.

This clone was picked up many times. The gene calls are TRBV7-3 and TRBJ2-1; perhaps TRBD1 as D (6 bases). The CDR3 has 14 amino acids. V was trimmed by 0 bases and J by 4 bases, leaving 7 bases between them. Germline CDR1 reads SGHTA; CDR2 reads FQGTGA. The CDR3 DNA is TGTGCCAGCAGCTTAACAGGGGGATACAATGAGCAGTTCTTC. This codes for CASSLTGGYNEQFF. Looking up the rest from reference TRBV7-3 and TRBJ2-1 gives the full variable domain: GAGVSQTPSNKVTEKGKYVELRCDPISGHTALYWYRQSLGQGPEFLIYFQGTGAADDSGLPNDRFFAVRPEGSVSTLKIQRTERGDSAVYLCASSLTGGYNEQFFGPGTRLTVL.

The chain uses TRBV19 and TRBJ1-5; D possibly corresponds to TRBD1 (6 bases). The V gene lost 7 bases and the J gene lost 1 base, with 11 bases spanning the gap. This CDR3 contains 14 residues. Germline V gene data show CDR1 as LNHDA and CDR2 as SQIVND (reference sequence). CDR3 sequence: CASTRGGSNQPQHF. In DNA form, the CDR3 reads TGTGCCAGTACCAGGGGCGGAAGCAATCAGCCCCAGCATTTT.

The V gene is TRBV6-5, the J gene TRBJ2-5, with TRBD2 identical over 13 bases. V trimming: 6 bases; J trimming: 4 bases; junction bases outside the gene matches: 5. There are 15 residues in the CDR3. Germline V gives CDR1 MNHEY, CDR2 SVGAGI. In nucleotides, the CDR3 is TGTGCCAGCAGGGGCGGACTAGCGGGGGCAGAGACCCAGTACTTC. The encoded protein is CASRGGLAGAETQYF.

At least ten counts were recorded for this clone. The chain is built from TRBV19 and TRBJ2-5; D is perhaps TRBD1 (5 bases). In germline, CDR1 is LNHDA, CDR2 SQIVND (reference sequence). The CDR3 is made up of 16 amino acids. With 2 bases removed from V and 2 bases from J, the gap between germline ends came to 15 bases. In DNA, the CDR3 is TGTGCCAGTAGTATATCTGGCTCAGGGTGGCAAGAGACCCAGTACTTC. Protein product: CASSISGSGWQETQYF.

The J gene is TRBJ1-6, the V gene TRBV5-1, with TRBD1 matching 8 bases. In germline, CDR1 is SGHRS, CDR2 YFSETQ. The V gene end was trimmed by 4 bases and the J gene end by 7 bases; junction bases not matched to a gene: 10. The CDR3 consists of 16 residues. The CDR3 reads CASSSRTGNENSPLHF. CDR3 DNA: TGCGCCAGCAGCAGTCGGACAGGGAATGAAAATTCACCCCTCCACTTT.

In this sample, this clone turned up once. The CDR3 spells CASSPADTDTQYF. CDR3 DNA sequence: TGTGCCAGCAGCCCGGCGGACACAGATACGCAGTATTTT. J is TRBJ2-3 and V is TRBV3-1 (or the pseudogene TRBV3-2); D not resolved. CDR3 length: 13 residues. V lost 4 bases to trimming and J lost 2 bases, with 7 bases between them. CDR1 is LGHDT and CDR2 is YNNKEL in the germline V gene (reference sequence).

V and J are TRBV5-1 and TRBJ1-2; TRBD1 agrees at 10 bases. Looked up from germline, CDR1 is SGHRS and CDR2 is YFSETQ. There are 17 residues in the CDR3. The J segment lost 3 bases and the V segment lost 4 bases, leaving 12 bases of the junction unmatched. This chain's CDR3 is CASSPGTGDGGHYGYTF. CDR3 in DNA: TGCGCCAGCAGCCCAGGGACAGGGGACGGGGGGCACTATGGCTACACCTTC. The full variable domain, rest sourced from reference TRBV5-1 and TRBJ1-2, is KAGVTQTPRYLIKTRGQQVTLSCSPISGHRSVSWYQQTPGQGLQFLFEYFSETQRNKGNFPGRFSGRQFSNSRSEMNVSTLELGDSALYLCASSPGTGDGGHYGYTFGSGTRLTVV.

V and J are TRBV30 and TRBJ2-5, with D perhaps matching TRBD2 (5 bases). This CDR3 region has 15 residues. Germline V gene data show CDR1 as GTSNPN and CDR2 as SVGIG (reference sequence). Trimming left V 1 base short and J 1 base short, with 13 bases between. CDR3 residues: CAWSAPKGAQETQYF. CDR3 bases: TGTGCCTGGAGTGCCCCCAAGGGAGCCCAAGAGACCCAGTACTTC.

This chain connects TRBV7-9 to TRBJ2-2; 7 bases line up with TRBD1. The CDR3 has 16 amino acids. Germline CDR1 and CDR2: SEHNR and FQNEAQ (reference sequence). Trimming cost V 5 bases and J 0 bases; bases outside gene matches: 6. The CDR3 here is CASSPWTGTNTGELFF. CDR3 DNA: TGTGCCAGCAGCCCGTGGACAGGAACGAACACCGGGGAGCTGTTTTTT.

CDR3 residues: CASSFGTIDSPLHF. CDR3 nucleotides: TGTGCCAGCAGCTTCGGGACAATAGACTCACCCCTCCACTTT. The rearrangement joins TRBV7-2 to TRBJ1-6; D may be TRBD1 (6 bases). From germline, CDR1 is SGHTA and CDR2 FQGNSA. V was pared by 3 bases and J by 10 bases, with 13 bases between. This CDR3 contains 14 residues.